This TCR beta chain emerged from a study of PD-L1 blockade in urothelial cancer. Time point: pretreatment peripheral blood. The assay was immunoSEQ multiplex PCR, and TCRdb's table has in-frame clones only and misses some. In the table there are more than 45,000 clones, 82% of which are singletons. Note on this clone: Its antigen is unknown.

Regarding the study as a whole: Where pretreatment blood TCR clonality fell below the median, better survival was predicted.

CDR1 and CDR2 from the germline V gene are MNHEY and SMNVEV (reference sequence). This CDR3 is 16 amino acids long. V was shortened by 4 bases and J by 0 bases, with 13 bases between the two germline ends. This chain links TRBV27 with TRBJ1-3; tentative D call: TRBD1 (6 bases). The starting material was PBMCs, obtained around atezolizumab (anti-PD-L1) treatment. The sequence was obtained from a man aged 50-60 years with urothelial cancer. The CDR3 DNA is TGTGCCAGCAGTTCCCTAGACAGGCTCTCTGGAAACACCATATATTTT. Protein product: CASSSLDRLSGNTIYF.